Following are 26 T cell receptor beta chains from one sample sequenced in a study of blood T cell repertoires in COVID-19. Profiled with immunoSEQ multiplex PCR; TCRdb holds only in-frame clones, not every one. The sample shows under 300,000 clones, around 83% of them seen only once. Material for sequencing was peripheral blood. These receptors all stem from a woman in her sixties or seventies with active or convalescent COVID-19.

Concerning this clone: Within the sample, other DNA sequences also encode this same CDR3. This chain joins TRBV6-2 or TRBV6-3 and TRBJ1-6, with D perhaps TRBD1 (6 bases). Germline V CDR1 and CDR2: MNHEY, SVGEGT. There are 17 residues in the CDR3. V was cut by 4 bases and J by 1 base, with 14 bases left in between. CDR3 nucleotides: TGTGCCAGCAGTTCCCACAGGGATTCGTCCTATAATTCACCCCTCCACTTT. This translates into CASSSHRDSSYNSPLHF.

The CDR3 DNA reads TGTGCCAGCAGTGCCCGGGACAGCGTGATTGAAGCTTTCTTT. Its protein is CASSARDSVIEAFF. The chain couples TRBV2 to TRBJ1-1, with 7 bases aligning to TRBD1. J lost 7 bases, V lost 4 bases, and 9 bases had no gene match. CDR1 is SNHLY, CDR2 FYNNEI, per germline. This CDR3 has 14 amino acids.

J is TRBJ2-5 and V is TRBV5-1, with 7 bases lining up with TRBD2. The CDR3 length is 16 residues. The V gene's germline CDR1 is SGHRS and CDR2 YFSETQ. V shed 1 base, J shed 1 base, and the junction held 7 bases outside the gene matches. The CDR3 loop is CASSLNVAGTQETQYF. CDR3 coding DNA: TGCGCCAGCAGCTTGAACGTAGCGGGTACCCAAGAGACCCAGTACTTC.

J is TRBJ2-7 and V is TRBV7-3, with a weak D call TRBD2 (6 bases). CDR3 length equals 15 residues. Germline CDR1 reads SGHTA; CDR2 reads FQGTGA. V was pared by 2 bases and J by 0 bases, with 11 bases between. The CDR3 nucleotides are TGTGCCAGCAGCTTAGCGGGGACCCCCTCCTACGAGCAGTACTTC. Protein: CASSLAGTPSYEQYF.

The chain links TRBV6-6 to TRBJ2-3; D possibly corresponds to TRBD2 (6 bases). The CDR3 has 16 amino acids. Germline loops: CDR1 MNHNY, CDR2 SVGAGI (reference sequence). V lost 6 bases to trimming and J lost 1 base, with 17 bases between them. CDR3 DNA sequence: TGTGCCAGCAGGATACTTCGGGCTAGCGGCACAGATACGCAGTATTTT. It is translated as CASRILRASGTDTQYF.

The V call is TRBV7-9, the J call TRBJ1-1, with 9 bases matching TRBD1. This CDR3 is built from 14 residues. Germline CDR1 reads SEHNR; CDR2 reads FQNEAQ (reference sequence). Germline trimming cut 5 bases from V and 5 bases from J; bases unmatched to any gene: 6. CDR3 in DNA: TGTGCCAGCAGCCCACAGGGGGCGCCGACTGAAGCTTTCTTT. Protein: CASSPQGAPTEAFF.

The chain combines TRBV7-2 with TRBJ2-5; no clear D gene. The CDR3 is 15 residues long. Germline V CDR1 and CDR2: SGHTA, FQGNSA. V was pared by 5 bases and J by 2 bases, with 15 bases between. DNA of the CDR3: TGTGCCAGCAGCCCGTCGGCGGCCGCACAAGAGACCCAGTACTTC. It codes for CASSPSAAAQETQYF.

The J gene is TRBJ1-4, the V gene TRBV3-1 (or the pseudogene TRBV3-2); D is undetermined. Germline values: CDR1 LGHDT, CDR2 YNNKEL (reference sequence). This CDR3 is 14 amino acids long. V was shortened by 6 bases and J by 2 bases, with 10 bases between the two germline ends. CDR3 in DNA: TGTGCCAGCAGGGCGGGTGGGACTAATGAAAAACTGTTTTTT. Amino acid sequence: CASRAGGTNEKLFF.

This CDR3 reads CAIGLAGGNEQFF. The CDR3 bases are TGTGCCATTGGACTAGCGGGGGGGAATGAGCAGTTCTTC. J is TRBJ2-1 and V is TRBV6-5; 15 bases map to TRBD2. The CDR3 is 13 amino acids. The V and J ends lost 10 bases and 7 bases, in that order; junction bases with no gene match: 2. Germline-derived CDR1 and CDR2 are MNHEY and SVGAGI.

The V call is TRBV5-5, the J call TRBJ1-1; a possible D gene is TRBD1 (5 bases). V dropped 4 bases and J dropped 7 bases, with 14 bases sitting between them. CDR1 and CDR2 (germline): SGHKS, YYEKEE (reference sequence). CDR3 length: 13 amino acids. The CDR3 sequence: CASSGEGVGEAFF. The CDR3 nucleotides read TGTGCCAGCAGCGGCGAAGGGGTCGGTGAAGCTTTCTTT.

The rearrangement links TRBV11-2 to TRBJ1-5; TRBD1 might be the D (6 bases). The CDR3 runs to 15 residues. CDR1 is SGHAT and CDR2 is FQNNGV in the germline V gene. V lost 3 bases and J lost 4, with 13 bases in between. For the CDR3, the DNA is TGTGCCAGCAGCTTGGGGGCGCGCGGTAATCAGCCCCAGCATTTT. This encodes CASSLGARGNQPQHF.

The CDR3 bases are TGTGCCAGCAGCTTTATCGACACTGAAGCTTTCTTT. It specifies CASSFIDTEAFF. V and J are TRBV7-9 and TRBJ1-1; the D is unclear. The CDR3 totals 12 residues. The V end lost 3 bases, the J end lost 3 bases, and 5 bases lay between the germline ends. Per the germline V gene, CDR1 is SEHNR and CDR2 is FQNEAQ (reference sequence).

This sequence joins TRBV12-5 and TRBJ1-5, with D unresolved. Germline V gene sequence: CDR1 LGHNT, CDR2 FRNRAP. The CDR3 covers 15 residues. The germline V and J ends were trimmed by 5 bases and 2 bases, with 13 bases remaining between them. The CDR3 loop is CASGAPGVGNQPQHF. For the CDR3, the DNA is TGTGCTAGTGGTGCCCCGGGAGTGGGCAATCAGCCCCAGCATTTT. The whole variable domain, filled in from reference TRBV12-5 and TRBJ1-5, reads DARVTQTPRHKVTEMGQEVTMRCQPILGHNTVFWYRQTMMQGLELLAYFRNRAPLDDSGMPKDRFSAEMPDATLATLKIQPSEPRDSAVYFCASGAPGVGNQPQHFGDGTRLSIL.

The chain has TRBV18 and TRBJ1-1; D is perhaps TRBD1 (5 bases). This CDR3 comprises 13 residues. The V end was cut by 6 bases, the J end by 7 bases, with 15 bases between. The germline V gene has CDR1 KGHSH and CDR2 LQKENI. CDR3 amino acids: CASSPTRQFEAFF. CDR3 DNA: TGTGCCAGCTCCCCGACCCGACAGTTTGAAGCTTTCTTT.

The chain links TRBV24-1 to TRBJ1-2; tentative D call: TRBD1 (5 bases). The length of the CDR3 is 15 residues. Germline assignment: CDR1 KGHDR and CDR2 SFDVKD. V lost 10 bases and J lost 0, with 17 bases in between. CDR3 sequence reads: CATGPRQFTNYGYTF. The CDR3 coding sequence is TGTGCCACTGGGCCTAGACAGTTCACTAACTATGGCTACACCTTC.

The chain links TRBV6-5 to TRBJ1-1; maybe TRBD1 (6 bases). Trimming pared 6 bases from V and 11 bases from J, leaving 25 bases between. This CDR3 spans 15 amino acids. Germline assignment: CDR1 MNHEY and CDR2 SVGAGI. CDR3 in DNA: TGTGCCAGCAGGCCCAGGAGCGTCGGGGGCGGGGGGGCTTTCTTT. Residues: CASRPRSVGGGGAFF.

This chain uses TRBV9 with TRBJ1-6; a weak D match, TRBD1 (5 bases). Trimming shortened V by 0 bases and J by 7 bases, and 11 bases separated the two germline ends. This CDR3 contains 15 residues. From germline, CDR1 is SGDLS and CDR2 YYNGEE. This CDR3 reads CASSVAGRENSPLHF. CDR3 DNA sequence: TGTGCCAGCAGCGTAGCGGGCAGGGAAAATTCACCCCTCCACTTT.

The chain employs TRBV7-2 and TRBJ2-7; 11 nucleotides line up with TRBD2. The CDR3 loop spans 16 amino acids. Germline-derived CDR1 and CDR2 are SGHTA and FQGNSA. The V segment lost 1 base and the J segment 5 bases; nucleotides outside the gene matches: 7. The CDR3 nucleotides are TGTGCCAGCAGCTTAGGGGTTAGCGGGGGGGGACACGAGCAGTACTTC. Its protein product is CASSLGVSGGGHEQYF.

The rearrangement uses TRBV6-5 and TRBJ1-4; TRBD1 is a possible D gene (6 bases). V shed 6 bases and J shed 7 bases, with 15 bases lying between them. Germline assignment: CDR1 MNHEY and CDR2 SVGAGI. The CDR3 is 14 residues long. CDR3 bases: TGTGCCAGCAGCCCGCAGGGGCGGCGTGAAAAACTGTTTTTT. This gives the protein CASSPQGRREKLFF.

Written as DNA, the CDR3 is TGTGCCAGCTCACCAGGACAGGGGGCGAGGTACACTGAAGCTTTCTTT. This gives the protein CASSPGQGARYTEAFF. This chain joins TRBV18 and TRBJ1-1; 11 nucleotides line up with TRBD1. The CDR3 is 16 residues long. V trimming: 2 bases; J trimming: 3 bases; junction bases outside the gene matches: 5. Germline loops: CDR1 KGHSH, CDR2 LQKENI. Using reference TRBV18 and TRBJ1-1 for the parts outside the CDR3, the full variable domain is NAGVMQNPRHLVRRRGQEARLRCSPMKGHSHVYWYRQLPEEGLKFMVYLQKENIIDESGMPKERFSAEFPKEGPSILRIQQVVRGDSAAYFCASSPGQGARYTEAFFGQGTRLTVV.

Here the CDR3 reads CSVEERAGGYGYTF. DNA of the CDR3: TGCAGCGTTGAAGAGAGGGCAGGGGGGTATGGCTACACCTTC. The chain links TRBV29-1 to TRBJ1-2; TRBD1 aligns across 7 bases. With 0 bases clipped from V and 5 bases from J, the junction kept 6 bases outside the gene matches. Germline V gives CDR1 SQVTM, CDR2 ANQGSEA. The CDR3 extends over 14 amino acids.

This chain uses TRBV10-1 with TRBJ2-3; D remains unclear. This CDR3 comprises 14 residues. Trimming took 6 bases from V and 2 from J, leaving 12 bases between them. Germline CDR1 reads WNHNN; CDR2 reads SYGVQD (reference sequence). CDR3 protein: CASSLGRITDTQYF. In DNA form, the CDR3 reads TGCGCCAGCAGCCTAGGCAGAATCACAGATACGCAGTATTTT.

V gene TRBV3-1 (or the pseudogene TRBV3-2) combines with J gene TRBJ1-2, with D possibly being TRBD1 (5 bases). Per the germline V gene, CDR1 is LGHDT and CDR2 is YNNKEL (reference sequence). There are 15 residues in the CDR3. The V gene lost 0 bases and the J gene lost 2 bases, with 10 bases spanning the gap. CDR3 bases: TGTGCCAGCAGCCAAGATTGGGGCAGGAACTATGGCTACACCTTC. This translates into CASSQDWGRNYGYTF.

The chain combines TRBV2 with TRBJ2-3, with D possibly matching TRBD2 (5 bases). Germline V gene lookup returns CDR1 SNHLY and CDR2 FYNNEI. V gave up 6 bases and J gave up 6 bases, with 22 bases separating them. CDR3 length: 16 amino acids. CDR3 nucleotides: TGTGCCAGCAGCAGCCGGGTAGCGCATTATGAGGATACGCAGTATTTT. This translates into CASSSRVAHYEDTQYF. The full variable domain, completed using reference TRBV2 and TRBJ2-3, is EPEVTQTPSHQVTQMGQEVILRCVPISNHLYFYWYRQILGQKVEFLVSFYNNEISEKSEIFDDQFSVERPDGSNFTLKIRSTKLEDSAMYFCASSSRVAHYEDTQYFGPGTRLTVL.

The chain carries TRBV6-5 and TRBJ2-2, with D possibly matching TRBD2 (6 bases). The CDR3 spans 15 residues. V lost 2 bases to trimming and J lost 2 bases, with 9 bases between them. CDR1 and CDR2 (germline): MNHEY, SVGAGI. The CDR3 here is CASSYRRGNTGELFF. The CDR3 DNA follows: TGTGCCAGCAGTTACAGGAGGGGAAACACCGGGGAGCTGTTTTTT.

About this clone: Other DNA sequences in this sample translate to the same CDR3. The chain employs TRBV29-1 and TRBJ2-3; D gene uncertain. The CDR3 has 10 amino acids. The V and J ends lost 4 bases and 6 bases respectively, with 5 bases between them. Germline V CDR1 and CDR2: SQVTM, ANQGSEA. Written as DNA, the CDR3 is TGCAGCGTTGTATCCGATACGCAGTATTTT. This translates into CSVVSDTQYF.